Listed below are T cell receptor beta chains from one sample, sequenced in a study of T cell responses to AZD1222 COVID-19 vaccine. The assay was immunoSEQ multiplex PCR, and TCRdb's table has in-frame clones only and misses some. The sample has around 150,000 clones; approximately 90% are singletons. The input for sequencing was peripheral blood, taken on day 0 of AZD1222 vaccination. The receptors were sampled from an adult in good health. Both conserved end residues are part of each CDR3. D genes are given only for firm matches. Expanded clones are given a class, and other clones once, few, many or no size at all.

CDR3 DNA: TGTGCCAGCTCACCACCGGCCCCAACTCAGGACAAAAACATTCAGTACTTC
CDR3 protein: CASSPPAPTQDKNIQYF
clone size: once
V gene: TRBV18
J gene: TRBJ2-4
D gene: -

CDR3 DNA: TGTGCCAGCATGCGGGGGGGCACTCAGCCCCAGCATTTT
CDR3 protein: CASMRGGTQPQHF
clone size: -
V gene: TRBV2
J gene: TRBJ1-5
D gene: -

CDR3 DNA: TGTGCCAGCAGTTCCTCCCGAGACAGGGGATCAGATACGCAGTATTTT
CDR3 protein: CASSSSRDRGSDTQYF
clone size: -
V gene: TRBV28
J gene: TRBJ2-3
D gene: TRBD1

CDR3 DNA: TGTGCCAGCAGCGTAGCGCCCGGACTAGGGGCAGATACGCAGTATTTT
CDR3 protein: CASSVAPGLGADTQYF
clone size: -
V gene: TRBV9
J gene: TRBJ2-3
D gene: TRBD2

CDR3 DNA: TGTGCCAGCAGGAATATCTACGAGCAGTACTTC
CDR3 protein: CASRNIYEQYF
clone size: -
V gene: TRBV6-5
J gene: TRBJ2-7
D gene: -

CDR3 DNA: TGTGCCAGCACCCTCTTAGCTAAGGGGGCGTATGGGGCCAACGTCCTGACTTTC
CDR3 protein: CASTLLAKGAYGANVLTF
clone size: -
V gene: TRBV7-8
J gene: TRBJ2-6
D gene: TRBD1

CDR3 DNA: TGCGCCAGCAGCCATCCCCGGCCGGGGAACTATGGCTACACCTTC
CDR3 protein: CASSHPRPGNYGYTF
clone size: -
V gene: TRBV4-1
J gene: TRBJ1-2
D gene: -

CDR3 DNA: TGTGCCAGCAGCTTAGATAGCGGGAGGCTGGATACGCAGTATTTT
CDR3 protein: CASSLDSGRLDTQYF
clone size: -
V gene: TRBV7-9
J gene: TRBJ2-3
D gene: TRBD2

CDR3 DNA: TGTGCCAGCGCTCTGGGTACAGGGGTAGAGCAGTACTTC
CDR3 protein: CASALGTGVEQYF
clone size: -
V gene: TRBV11-2
J gene: TRBJ2-7
D gene: TRBD1

CDR3 DNA: TGTGCCAGCAGTTTAGAGGCCCTTGAAGCTTTCTTT
CDR3 protein: CASSLEALEAFF
clone size: once
V gene: TRBV12-3/TRBV12-4
J gene: TRBJ1-1
D gene: -

CDR3 DNA: TGTGCCAGCATCAAAAGCGGGCTAGCGGGCACAGATACGCAGTATTTT
CDR3 protein: CASIKSGLAGTDTQYF
clone size: -
V gene: TRBV7-8
J gene: TRBJ2-3
D gene: TRBD2

CDR3 DNA: TGCGCCAGCAGCCCGGGGACTAGCGGGAGGGGCTACGAGCAGTACTTC
CDR3 protein: CASSPGTSGRGYEQYF
clone size: -
V gene: TRBV5-1
J gene: TRBJ2-7
D gene: TRBD2

CDR3 DNA: TGCGCCAGCAGCTTGAGTCAGAACTACGAGCAGTACTTC
CDR3 protein: CASSLSQNYEQYF
clone size: -
V gene: TRBV5-1
J gene: TRBJ2-7
D gene: -